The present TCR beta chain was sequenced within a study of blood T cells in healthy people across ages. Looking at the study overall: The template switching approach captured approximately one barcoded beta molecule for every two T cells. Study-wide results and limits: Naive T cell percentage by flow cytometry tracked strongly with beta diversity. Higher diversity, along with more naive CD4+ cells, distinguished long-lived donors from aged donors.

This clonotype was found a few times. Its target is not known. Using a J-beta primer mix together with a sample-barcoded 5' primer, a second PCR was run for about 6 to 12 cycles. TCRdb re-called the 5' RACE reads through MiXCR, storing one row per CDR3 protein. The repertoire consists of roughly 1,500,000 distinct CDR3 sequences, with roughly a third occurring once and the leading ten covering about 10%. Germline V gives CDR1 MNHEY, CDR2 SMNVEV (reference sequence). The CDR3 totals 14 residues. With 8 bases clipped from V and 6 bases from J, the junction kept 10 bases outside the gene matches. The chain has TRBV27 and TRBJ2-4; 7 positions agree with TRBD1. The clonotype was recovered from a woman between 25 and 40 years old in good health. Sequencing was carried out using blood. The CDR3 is CASGSATGLNIQYF. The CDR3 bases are TGTGCCAGCGGAAGCGCGACAGGGTTAAACATTCAGTACTTC.